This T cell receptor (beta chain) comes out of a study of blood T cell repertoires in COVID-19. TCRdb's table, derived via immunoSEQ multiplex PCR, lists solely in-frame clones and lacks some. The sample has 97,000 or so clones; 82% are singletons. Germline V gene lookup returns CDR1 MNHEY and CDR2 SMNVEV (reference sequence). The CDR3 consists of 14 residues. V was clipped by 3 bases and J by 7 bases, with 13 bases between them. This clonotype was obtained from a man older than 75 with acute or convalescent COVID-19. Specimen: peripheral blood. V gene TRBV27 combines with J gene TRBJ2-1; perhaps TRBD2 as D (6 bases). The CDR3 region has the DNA TGTGCCAGCAGTTTCGCGGGGACGGGGAATGAGCAGTTCTTC. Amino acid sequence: CASSFAGTGNEQFF.